The 9 T cell receptor beta chains below were found in one sample sequenced in a study of cytomegalovirus exposure and HLA in healthy donors (dated by TCRdb to 2015 to 2018). Libraries were prepared through the immunoSEQ multiplex PCR assay. For the multiplex PCR, a mixture combining 60 forward primers for TCR Vbeta segments and 13 reverse primers for TCR Jbeta segments was used. As stored in TCRdb, this immuneACCESS dataset retains in-frame rearrangements with V and J assigned. A fraction of the clones does not appear; measured against another copy, unresolved V genes explain less than half of the discrepancy, and the remainder lacks a known reason. Present in this sample are roughly 150,000 clones, 60% to 80% of which were seen just once. More than 1.4% of the sample belongs to the ten largest clones. Material for sequencing was PBMCs. These receptors were taken from a male donor in good health and CMV-seronegative.

The rearrangement uses TRBV7-9 and TRBJ2-5; D not certain. There are 13 residues in the CDR3. Between the trimmed V and J ends, which lost 1 base and 2 bases, there was a span of 5 bases. The germline V gene has CDR1 SEHNR and CDR2 FQNEAQ (reference sequence). The CDR3 spells CASSLVTQETQYF. Here the CDR3 DNA reads TGTGCCAGCAGCTTAGTTACTCAAGAGACCCAGTACTTC.

The V gene is TRBV6-5, the J gene TRBJ2-7, with 10 bases aligning to TRBD1. Per the germline V gene, CDR1 is MNHEY and CDR2 is SVGAGI. This CDR3 comprises 14 residues. V shed 7 bases and J 2 bases; nucleotides not matched to a gene: 5. The CDR3 DNA reads as TGTGCCAGCACTACGACAGGGGGCGCCTACGAGCAGTACTTC. It yields the protein CASTTTGGAYEQYF.

The chain links TRBV23-1 to TRBJ1-1, with 9 bases that match TRBD1. TRBV23-1 is given ORF status, its function remaining uncertain. CDR3 length equals 14 residues. V lost 4 bases and J lost 4; bases outside the gene matches: 4. The CDR3 here is CASSLQGAGTEAFF. The CDR3 nucleotides read TGCGCCAGCAGTCTACAGGGGGCGGGCACTGAAGCTTTCTTT.

Only one count was recorded for this clone. This rearrangement joins TRBV28 to TRBJ2-3, with 8 bases identical to TRBD2. Trimming removed 2 bases from V and 6 bases from J; junction bases left unmatched: 4. The CDR3 runs to 14 residues. CDR1 and CDR2 (germline): MDHEN, SYDVKM. The CDR3 DNA is TGTGCCAGCAGTTTAGTCGGGAGGGGGGATACGCAGTATTTT. It is translated as CASSLVGRGDTQYF.

The chain employs TRBV14 and TRBJ1-2; 8 bases agree with TRBD1. CDR1 is SGHDN and CDR2 is FVKESK in the germline V gene. The CDR3 sequence is 17 residues long. The trim removed 4 bases at V and 4 bases at J, leaving 14 bases unmatched. The CDR3 is CASSRRPVGQGTYGYTF. As DNA, the CDR3 is TGTGCCAGCAGCCGCCGACCGGTAGGACAGGGCACCTATGGCTACACCTTC.

The chain employs TRBV4-1 and TRBJ2-2; 8 positions match TRBD1. The V gene's germline CDR1 is MGHRA and CDR2 YSYEKL. Trimming removed 1 base from V and 4 bases from J; junction bases left unmatched: 5. This CDR3 contains 16 residues. The CDR3 here is CASSQGQGAGTGELFF. The CDR3 DNA sequence: TGCGCCAGCAGCCAAGGGCAGGGGGCGGGCACCGGGGAGCTGTTTTTT.

This chain joins TRBV2 and TRBJ1-4; D is perhaps TRBD1 (6 bases). The V gene lost 8 bases and the J gene lost 3 bases, with 10 bases spanning the gap. The germline V gene encodes CDR1 SNHLY and CDR2 FYNNEI. The CDR3 has 13 amino acids. The CDR3 region is CASGAGANEKLFF. The CDR3 DNA reads as TGTGCCAGCGGGGCAGGGGCTAATGAAAAACTGTTTTTT.

The V gene is TRBV13, the J gene TRBJ2-1; 8 nucleotides match TRBD1. The CDR3 sequence is 17 residues long. V gave up 3 bases and J gave up 9 bases; unmatched junction bases: 16. Germline V lookup: CDR1 PRHDT, CDR2 FYEKMQ (reference sequence). CDR3 bases: TGTGCCAGCAGCTTCCGGACAGGGAGATGGGTATATGGTGAGCAGTTCTTC. Translating it yields CASSFRTGRWVYGEQFF.

The chain joins TRBV6-5 to TRBJ2-1, with TRBD1 as a possible D gene (6 bases). The germline V and J ends were trimmed by 7 bases and 2 bases, with 15 bases remaining between them. CDR3 length: 15 amino acids. Germline CDR1 MNHEY, CDR2 SVGAGI. The DNA of the CDR3 is TGTGCCAGCAAACCAGGGGCCCTCACCTACAATGAGCAGTTCTTC. Its translation: CASKPGALTYNEQFF.